This is a list of T cell receptor beta chains from one sample in a study of cytomegalovirus exposure and HLA in healthy donors. The data were produced by immunoSEQ multiplex PCR, yet TCRdb's version contains in-frame clones alone and is incomplete. The sample yields about 190,000 clones, 78% seen once. The sample comprised PBMCs. These receptors were obtained from a woman aged 30 to 39 in good health and CMV-seropositive. Each CDR3 is given with its conserved first and last residue. D genes are given only for firm matches. The size entry is marked missing in some rows and otherwise reads once, few, many or a size class.

d_gene,v_gene,len,abundance,j_gene,CDR3nt,CDR3aa
NA,TRBV11-2,15,NA,TRBJ2-5,TGTGCCAGCAGATTAGCCGCAGCAGGGCAGGGGACCCAGTACTTC,CASRLAAAGQGTQYF
TRBD1,TRBV7-6,16,NA,TRBJ1-4,TGTGCCAGCAGCTTAGGGACGGCAGGGGGTAATGAAAAACTGTTTTTT,CASSLGTAGGNEKLFF
NA,TRBV11-1,13,NA,TRBJ2-1,TGTGCCAGCAGCGCAAGGGGCAGAAATGAGCAGTTCTTC,CASSARGRNEQFF
NA,TRBV6-1,15,NA,TRBJ1-2,TGTGCCAGCAGTGAAAAACCTGAGACACGCCATGGCTACACCTTC,CASSEKPETRHGYTF
NA,TRBV2,14,few,TRBJ1-2,TGTGCCAGCAGTGAAGCGAGGGGGAGCTATGGCTACACCTTC,CASSEARGSYGYTF
TRBD1,TRBV5-6,16,NA,TRBJ1-4,TGTGCCAGCAGCGGAAGCAGGGGGCGCCGAGATGAAAAACTGTTTTTT,CASSGSRGRRDEKLFF
NA,TRBV6-6,13,few,TRBJ1-4,TGTGCCAGCACGGACACGACTAATGAAAAACTGTTTTTT,CASTDTTNEKLFF
TRBD2,TRBV5-1,18,NA,TRBJ2-3,TGCGCCAGCAGCCCCTTGGGACTAGCGGGAGGGATCACAGATACGCAGTATTTT,CASSPLGLAGGITDTQYF
TRBD2,TRBV6-5,14,NA,TRBJ2-1,TGTGCCAGCAGACCCGGGGGGGGGTACAATGAGCAGTTCTTC,CASRPGGGYNEQFF
TRBD2,TRBV25-1,15,NA,TRBJ2-7,TGTGCCAGCAGTGAGGGACTAGCGGGAGTCTACGAGCAGTACTTC,CASSEGLAGVYEQYF
NA,TRBV6-1,14,NA,TRBJ1-2,TGTGCCAGCACCCCGAATGGTTGGGGGGAAGGCTACACCTTC,CASTPNGWGEGYTF
TRBD1,TRBV28,16,NA,TRBJ2-7,TGTGCCAGCAGTTTATGGGGGACAGGGCTCTCCTACGAGCAGTACTTC,CASSLWGTGLSYEQYF
NA,TRBV5-5,15,NA,TRBJ2-1,TGTGCCAGCAGCCAGGGCGGGGAGGCCTATAATGAGCAGTTCTTC,CASSQGGEAYNEQFF
NA,TRBV11-3,12,NA,TRBJ2-7,TGTGCCAGCAGCTTATCCGAGATCGAGCAGTACTTC,CASSLSEIEQYF
NA,TRBV28,14,NA,TRBJ1-1,TGTGCCAGCAGTATGACAGGTTGGAACACTGAAGCTTTCTTT,CASSMTGWNTEAFF
TRBD2,TRBV28,14,NA,TRBJ2-7,TGTGCCAGCAGGATACTAGCGGGAGGGCCTGAGCAGTACTTC,CASRILAGGPEQYF
TRBD2,TRBV29-1,14,NA,TRBJ2-1,TGCAGCGTGGAGCGGGGGACCTCCTACAATGAGCAGTTCTTC,CSVERGTSYNEQFF
NA,TRBV5-1,16,NA,TRBJ2-7,TGCGCCAGCAGCTTGGCCCAAACAGGGGAGGATTACGAGCAGTACTTC,CASSLAQTGEDYEQYF
TRBD1,TRBV29-1,11,NA,TRBJ1-2,TGCAGCGTCGGGACAGGGACTGGCTACACCTTC,CSVGTGTGYTF
TRBD1,TRBV4-3,14,NA,TRBJ1-1,TGCGCCAGCAGCCCTAGGACAGGGAACACTGAAGCTTTCTTT,CASSPRTGNTEAFF
NA,TRBV19,14,NA,TRBJ2-7,TGTGCCAGTAGTCTAGCGAGGAGCTCCTACGAGCAGTACTTC,CASSLARSSYEQYF
NA,TRBV6-5,12,NA,TRBJ1-2,TGTGCCAGCAGTAAGGAGGGTACGGGCTACACCTTC,CASSKEGTGYTF
TRBD2,TRBV7-7,14,NA,TRBJ2-2,TGTGCTAGCAGCCACGGGCGGGAGAGCGGGGAGCTGTTTTTT,CASSHGRESGELFF
NA,TRBV7-3,13,few,TRBJ2-5,TGTGCCAGCAGCTATGACAGCCAAGAGACCCAGTACTTC,CASSYDSQETQYF
TRBD2,TRBV27,15,NA,TRBJ2-2,TGTGCCAGCAGGGGCGCTAGCGGCTACACCGGGGAGCTGTTTTTT,CASRGASGYTGELFF
TRBD1,TRBV11-2,16,NA,TRBJ2-3,TGTGCCAGCAGCTTACGACAGGGGCCCACCGGAGATACGCAGTATTTT,CASSLRQGPTGDTQYF
TRBD1,TRBV5-1,18,NA,TRBJ2-7,TGCGCCAGCAGCCTAGTCCCGGGACAGGGGTCAAACTCCTACGAGCAGTACTTC,CASSLVPGQGSNSYEQYF
NA,TRBV9,15,NA,TRBJ2-5,TGTGCCAGCAGCGTACGTCCGGAGGGAGGAGAGACCCAGTACTTC,CASSVRPEGGETQYF
TRBD1,TRBV30,17,NA,TRBJ2-3,TGTGCCTGGAGTGCAATTGGGGACAGGGATGATACAGATACGCAGTATTTT,CAWSAIGDRDDTDTQYF
TRBD1,TRBV9,15,NA,TRBJ2-7,TGTGCCAGCAGCCGAGGACAGGGAGCCTCCTACGAGCAGTACTTC,CASSRGQGASYEQYF
TRBD1,TRBV28,16,NA,TRBJ1-3,TGTGCCAGCAGCCCCCTACGGGGGACAGGGGTAAACACCATATATTTT,CASSPLRGTGVNTIYF
TRBD2,TRBV28,15,NA,TRBJ2-7,TGTGCCAGCAGTGTAACTAGCGGGGTCCGTTACGAGCAGTACTTC,CASSVTSGVRYEQYF
NA,TRBV9,14,NA,TRBJ1-3,TGTGCCAGTTCGGGGTCGCCCTCTGGAAACACCATATATTTT,CASSGSPSGNTIYF
TRBD1,TRBV6-5,12,once,TRBJ2-1,TGTGCCAGCAGGGACAGGGGGCATGAGCAGTTCTTC,CASRDRGHEQFF
TRBD1,TRBV14,16,few,TRBJ2-1,TGTGCCAGCAGCCCCTGGACAGGGGTTCTAAACAATGAGCAGTTCTTC,CASSPWTGVLNNEQFF
NA,TRBV28,16,NA,TRBJ1-6,TGTGCCAGCAGTTTAGTTCATAGACAGCATAATTCACCCCTCCACTTT,CASSLVHRQHNSPLHF
NA,TRBV20-1,11,few,TRBJ2-2,TGCAGTGTCGCCGGCACCGGGGAGCTGTTTTTT,CSVAGTGELFF
NA,TRBV19,14,once,TRBJ2-3,TGTGCCACATCGCATACAGGGCTGACAGATACGCAGTATTTT,CATSHTGLTDTQYF
TRBD1,TRBV9,14,NA,TRBJ1-1,TGTGCCAGCAGCGAGACAGGGGTGAACACTGAAGCTTTCTTT,CASSETGVNTEAFF
TRBD2,TRBV18,15,NA,TRBJ2-1,TGTGCCAGCTCACCAGGCCAGCGGGAGAGCGATGAGCAGTTCTTC,CASSPGQRESDEQFF
NA,TRBV9,17,NA,TRBJ2-3,TGTGCCAGCAGCGCTCCCGGGACTCCACGAAGGCTGGATACGCAGTATTTT,CASSAPGTPRRLDTQYF
TRBD2,TRBV9,16,NA,TRBJ2-5,TGTGCCAGCAGCACACTAGCGGGGGGTTATGGGGAGACCCAGTACTTC,CASSTLAGGYGETQYF
NA,TRBV28,12,NA,TRBJ2-7,TGTGCCAGCAGTTTCCGTTCCTACGAGCAGTACTTC,CASSFRSYEQYF
NA,TRBV6-1,16,NA,TRBJ1-1,TGTGCCAGCAGTGTTTTCAGGGGCGCCGAGGACACTGAAGCTTTCTTT,CASSVFRGAEDTEAFF
NA,TRBV5-6,16,NA,TRBJ1-5,TGTGCCAGCAGCTTCGGAGTGGCCAGAGGGGGTCAGCCCCAGCATTTT,CASSFGVARGGQPQHF
NA,TRBV12-2,14,NA,TRBJ2-5,TGTGCAAGTCGCTGCGACAGGGGGCTTGGGACCCAGTACTTC,CASRCDRGLGTQYF
TRBD1,TRBV30,15,NA,TRBJ1-6,TGTGCCTGGAGTGTATTATCTGGGGACAGCTCACCCCTCCACTTT,CAWSVLSGDSSPLHF
TRBD1,TRBV14,18,NA,TRBJ1-2,TGTGCCAGCAGCCAAGCCGGGACAGGGGGCGCAAAAAGCTATGGCTACACCTTC,CASSQAGTGGAKSYGYTF
NA,TRBV11-2,13,NA,TRBJ2-7,TGTGCCAGCAGCTTACCAGACTTCTGGCAGCAGTACTTC,CASSLPDFWQQYF